Each of the 17 T cell receptor beta chains below was sequenced from the same sample in a study of CD8 T cells in ankylosing spondylitis. TCRdb re-analysed the 5' RACE reads in MiXCR, keeping a single row per CDR3 protein. There are 350,000 or so distinct CDR3 sequences in the sample; roughly 14% occur only once, and 0.9% to 1.2% lies in the top ten. The sequencing sample was made of blood, either unsorted or a sorted T cell fraction (not recorded which). The receptor set was obtained from a male donor with ankylosing spondylitis or in good health (not recorded which).

This clonotype was picked up a small number of times. V usage is TRBV12-3 or TRBV12-4 and J usage is TRBJ2-1, with TRBD2 as a possible D gene (5 bases). CDR3 length equals 13 residues. V shed 0 bases and J shed 8 bases, with 8 bases lying between them. CDR3 DNA sequence: TGTGCCAGCAGTTTAGCTGGGCGGGATGAGCAGTTCTTC. It yields the protein CASSLAGRDEQFF.

There are a few counts of this clonotype. The chain carries TRBV7-9 and TRBJ1-4; maybe TRBD1 (5 bases). V lost 5 bases and J 7 bases, leaving 17 bases between the germline ends. This CDR3 region has 15 residues. Germline CDR1 is SEHNR and CDR2 is FQNEAQ (reference sequence). CDR3 coding DNA: TGTGCCAGCAGCGCCGGGGGGGGACGTGGTGAAAAACTGTTTTTT. Its protein product is CASSAGGGRGEKLFF.

This clonotype was detected a few times. The rearrangement links TRBV2 to TRBJ2-1; TRBD2 might be the D (6 bases). The CDR3 contains 13 residues. Trimming pared 6 bases from V and 3 bases from J, leaving 9 bases between. Germline V CDR1 and CDR2: SNHLY, FYNNEI. The CDR3 reads CASRREHYNEQFF. The CDR3 nucleotides read TGTGCCAGCAGACGGGAGCACTACAATGAGCAGTTCTTC.

In nucleotides, the CDR3 is TGTGCCAGCAGCAACGTGGGACTGAGCCATGAAAAACTGTTTTTT. Translation: CASSNVGLSHEKLFF. The V and J genes are TRBV3-1 and TRBJ1-4; maybe TRBD1 (5 bases). V was trimmed by 5 bases and J by 6 bases, leaving 16 bases between them. Germline CDR1 LGHDT, CDR2 YNNKEL (reference sequence). CDR3 length: 15 amino acids.

The rearrangement links TRBV20-1 to TRBJ2-7; 9 bases are a match to TRBD2. V lost 3 bases, J lost 7 bases, and 10 bases stayed unmatched. The CDR3 runs to 14 residues. CDR1 DFQATT and CDR2 SNEGSKA come from the germline V gene (reference sequence). CDR3 nucleotide sequence: TGCAGTGCTAGTTTGACTAGCGGACTGATGGAGCAGTACTTC. Encoded protein: CSASLTSGLMEQYF.

The chain employs TRBV6-5 and TRBJ2-7, with 8 bases that match TRBD1. The CDR3 totals 16 residues. J was trimmed by 4 bases and V by 4 bases; bases with no gene match: 12. The V gene's germline CDR1 is MNHEY and CDR2 SVGAGI. CDR3 sequence: CASSFSAGGLQYEQYF. The CDR3, as DNA: TGTGCCAGCAGTTTTTCGGCAGGGGGCCTTCAGTACGAGCAGTACTTC.

In this sample, this clonotype turned up many times. The chain couples TRBV12-3 or TRBV12-4 to TRBJ1-1; D unclear. The CDR3 is made up of 15 amino acids. The V gene lost 4 bases and the J gene lost 0 bases, with 12 bases spanning the gap. The DNA for the CDR3 is TGTGCCAGCAGTTCCCCGCCACAGATGAACACTGAAGCTTTCTTT. Translating gives CASSSPPQMNTEAFF.

This clonotype was detected only a few times. The chain carries TRBV5-1 and TRBJ2-7; D not certain. CDR3 length equals 13 residues. V shed 0 bases and J shed 4 bases, with 8 bases lying between them. Germline V gives CDR1 SGHRS, CDR2 YFSETQ. CDR3 region: CASSLAGQYEQYF. The CDR3 DNA reads as TGCGCCAGCAGCTTGGCAGGCCAGTACGAGCAGTACTTC.

The chain couples TRBV6-1 to TRBJ2-3; 7 nucleotides agree with TRBD2. Losses at the gene ends were 11 bases for V and 1 base for J; bases not matched to a gene: 9. This CDR3 is 14 amino acids long. CDR1 and CDR2 from the germline V gene are MNHNS and SASEGT. As DNA, the CDR3 is TGTGCCTACAACCAGGGAGGGGGCACAGATACGCAGTATTTT. It specifies CAYNQGGGTDTQYF.

The V and J genes are TRBV18 and TRBJ2-2; TRBD2 is a possible D gene (6 bases). Germline V gives CDR1 KGHSH, CDR2 LQKENI. The CDR3 runs to 16 residues. The ends were cut back, 3 bases at V and 0 bases at J, with 11 bases in the middle. The CDR3 loop reads CASSPGTYSNTGELFF. The CDR3 DNA is TGTGCCAGCTCACCCGGGACTTATTCGAACACCGGGGAGCTGTTTTTT.

This clonotype was seen a few times. V is TRBV3-1 and J is TRBJ1-2, with D unclear. In germline, CDR1 is LGHDT, CDR2 YNNKEL (reference sequence). V lost 1 base to trimming and J lost 1 base, with 7 bases between them. The CDR3 has 14 residues. CDR3 sequence: CASSQVPVNYGYTF. In nucleotides, the CDR3 is TGTGCCAGCAGCCAAGTCCCAGTTAACTATGGCTACACCTTC. The whole variable domain, filled in from reference TRBV3-1 and TRBJ1-2, reads DTAVSQTPKYLVTQMGNDKSIKCEQNLGHDTMYWYKQDSKKFLKIMFSYNNKELIINETVPNRFSPKSPDKAHLNLHINSLELGDSAVYFCASSQVPVNYGYTFGSGTRLTVV.

The chain employs TRBV6-1 and TRBJ2-1; unclear D gene. Trimming stripped 1 base from V and 6 bases from J, with 7 bases between. Germline CDR1 MNHNS, CDR2 SASEGT. The CDR3 contains 13 residues. Written as DNA, the CDR3 is TGTGCCAGCAGTGAAGTAGGGCTCAATGAGCAGTTCTTC. It encodes CASSEVGLNEQFF.

This clonotype was observed at least ten times. The V call is TRBV12-3 or TRBV12-4, the J call TRBJ1-1; no clear D. V lost 3 bases, J lost 7 bases, and 12 bases lay in between. The CDR3 length is 13 residues. DNA of the CDR3: TGTGCCAGCAGTTTCCTAGGAGCCAGTGAAGCTTTCTTT. Encoded protein: CASSFLGASEAFF.

This clonotype was recorded at least ten times. The CDR3, as DNA: TGTGCCAGCAGCCGGGGACAGATGAGGACTGAAGCTTTCTTT. This encodes CASSRGQMRTEAFF. V usage is TRBV12-3 or TRBV12-4 and J usage is TRBJ1-1, with TRBD1 identical over 7 bases. Losses at the gene ends were 6 bases for V and 5 bases for J; bases not matched to a gene: 9. The CDR3 is 14 amino acids.

The rearrangement links TRBV5-6 to TRBJ1-5; weak D call: TRBD1 (6 bases). This CDR3 region has 15 residues. V was trimmed by 0 bases and J by 1 base, leaving 8 bases between them. Germline values: CDR1 SGHDT, CDR2 YYEEEE. Here the CDR3 reads CASSLGGASNQPQHF. The CDR3 coding sequence is TGTGCCAGCAGCTTGGGGGGGGCCAGCAATCAGCCCCAGCATTTT.

The table lists this clonotype with many counts. This sequence joins TRBV12-3 or TRBV12-4 and TRBJ2-3; 9 bases line up with TRBD1. J was trimmed by 8 bases and V by 3 bases; bases with no gene match: 12. This CDR3 spans 16 amino acids. The CDR3 region has the DNA TGTGCCAGCAGTTTGGGGGGACAGGGAGCTGGTCCTACGCAGTATTTT. Translated, it gives CASSLGGQGAGPTQYF.

This clonotype was counted between two and nine times. The chain joins TRBV5-1 to TRBJ2-5, with D possibly TRBD1 on 6 matching bases. CDR1 SGHRS and CDR2 YFSETQ come from the germline V gene. Deletions cut 0 bases from V and 1 base from J, with 10 bases between. The CDR3 spans 15 residues. CDR3 residues: CASSLAGTSQETQYF. The CDR3 DNA reads as TGCGCCAGCAGCTTGGCCGGGACATCCCAAGAGACCCAGTACTTC.